One and the same sample provided the 20 T cell receptor beta chains below, sequenced in a study of a mutant IDH1 vaccine in newly diagnosed glioma. This table comes from immunoSEQ multiplex PCR, and its TCRdb copy is limited to in-frame clones, with some not included. Counted here are more than 80,000 clones, approximately 83% occurring once; the ten biggest clones make up around 7%. Time point defined: baseline, week 1 (first vaccination visit). Treatment defined: pre-vaccination baseline after standard-of-care therapy. Source: PBMCs, taken from a glioma patient treated with radiotherapy, temozolomide or both. The receptors were sampled from a woman aged 45-60 years with glioma.

Here the CDR3 DNA reads TGTGCCTGGGGCAGTAACTCCTACGAGCAGTACTTC. Translation: CAWGSNSYEQYF. The chain uses TRBV30 and TRBJ2-5; D not resolved. TRBJ2-7 matches the DNA end more closely, so the J call is doubtful. Germline V gene lookup returns CDR1 GTSNPN and CDR2 SVGIG (reference sequence). The CDR3 spans 12 residues.

This clone was detected only once. The CDR3: CASSLALAGGGPDTQYF. The DNA of the CDR3 is TGCGCCAGCAGCTTGGCGCTAGCGGGGGGCGGGCCAGATACGCAGTATTTT. The chain has TRBV5-1 and TRBJ2-3; 11 nucleotides align to TRBD2. Per the germline V gene, CDR1 is SGHRS and CDR2 is YFSETQ. The CDR3 is 17 amino acids. J gave up 4 bases and V 0 bases, and 7 bases lay outside the gene matches.

The chain links TRBV5-8 to TRBJ2-7, with D possibly being TRBD1 or TRBD2 (5 bases each). Looked up from germline, CDR1 is SGHTS and CDR2 is YDEGEE. This CDR3 spans 13 amino acids. V was trimmed by 3 bases and J by 3 bases, leaving 10 bases between them. CDR3 nucleotide sequence: TGTGCCAGCAGCTGGGACGGAGACTACGAGCAGTACTTC. Its protein product is CASSWDGDYEQYF.

This rearrangement joins TRBV7-9 to TRBJ1-2; perhaps TRBD1 as D (5 bases). V lost 1 base to trimming and J lost 7 bases, with 16 bases between them. CDR1 SEHNR and CDR2 FQNEAQ come from the germline V gene (reference sequence). The CDR3 has 15 amino acids. CDR3 sequence reads: CASSLDTGPQGGYTF. For the CDR3, the DNA is TGTGCCAGCAGCTTAGACACTGGACCCCAGGGTGGCTACACCTTC.

This chain connects TRBV18 to TRBJ1-1; possibly TRBD1 for D (5 bases). V dropped 11 bases and J dropped 1 base, with 14 bases sitting between them. The CDR3 extends over 13 amino acids. Germline lookup yields CDR1 KGHSH and CDR2 LQKENI. The CDR3 nucleotides are TGTGCCTCAGGGCGGCAGCCGAACACTGAAGCTTTCTTT. It translates to CASGRQPNTEAFF.

This chain uses TRBV5-1 with TRBJ2-1; either TRBD1 or TRBD2 may fit D (5 bases each). CDR3 length equals 14 residues. V was pared by 0 bases and J by 4 bases, with 8 bases between. Looked up from germline, CDR1 is SGHRS and CDR2 is YFSETQ. CDR3 residues: CASSLGGWYNEQFF. DNA of the CDR3: TGCGCCAGCAGCTTGGGGGGGTGGTACAATGAGCAGTTCTTC.

The V gene is TRBV5-6, the J gene TRBJ1-6; D uncertain. The length of the CDR3 is 14 residues. V was trimmed by 6 bases and J by 8 bases, leaving 15 bases between them. The germline V gene encodes CDR1 SGHDT and CDR2 YYEEEE. The CDR3 DNA follows: TGTGCCAGCACCTCCATCAGGTTTGATTCACCCCTCCACTTT. Translated, it gives CASTSIRFDSPLHF. Drawing the rest from reference TRBV5-6 and TRBJ1-6, the complete variable domain is DAGVTQSPTHLIKTRGQQVTLRCSPKSGHDTVSWYQQALGQGPQFIFQYYEEEERQRGNFPDRFSGHQFPNYSSELNVNALLLGDSALYLCASTSIRFDSPLHFGNGTRLTVT.

This chain links TRBV19 with TRBJ2-2; tentatively, D is TRBD1 (6 bases). The V end lost 2 bases, the J end lost 5 bases, and 9 bases lay between the germline ends. The germline V gene has CDR1 LNHDA and CDR2 SQIVND (reference sequence). This CDR3 spans 14 amino acids. CDR3 sequence: CASSITQGTGELFF. CDR3 sequence (DNA): TGTGCCAGTAGTATAACACAGGGAACCGGGGAGCTGTTTTTT.

V and J are TRBV19 and TRBJ1-1, with a weak D call TRBD1 (6 bases). There are 11 residues in the CDR3. Germline values: CDR1 LNHDA, CDR2 SQIVND (reference sequence). Trimming cost V 7 bases and J 7 bases, with 10 bases left between them. CDR3 sequence (DNA): TGTGCCAGTATGCAGGGGTATGAAGCTTTCTTT. Protein sequence: CASMQGYEAFF.

This clone was picked up one time. A read error may account for a junction end that differs from germline. The CDR3 loop reads CASSLGGLGAFF. CDR3 coding DNA: TGCGCCAGCAGTTTGGGTGGGTTAGGAGCTTTCTTT. The chain employs TRBV5-1 and TRBJ1-1; D unresolved. Germline V gene sequence: CDR1 SGHRS, CDR2 YFSETQ. The CDR3 is made up of 12 amino acids.

This clone was recorded a few times. The chain links TRBV11-2 to TRBJ2-1; a possible D gene is TRBD2 (7 bases). Germline V CDR1 and CDR2: SGHAT, FQNNGV. Trimming shortened V by 0 bases and J by 10 bases, and 31 bases separated the two germline ends. This CDR3 has 20 residues. The DNA for the CDR3 is TGTGCCAGCAGCTTAGAGGGCGTTGTGTGGGCGGGGGCCGAGGGGCGGGAGCAGTTCTTC. Amino acid sequence: CASSLEGVVWAGAEGREQFF.

This clone was seen only a few times. The rearrangement links TRBV6-1 to TRBJ2-2; a weak D match, TRBD1 (6 bases). Germline V gives CDR1 MNHNS, CDR2 SASEGT. The CDR3 length is 13 residues. V was pared by 5 bases and J by 8 bases, with 12 bases between. This chain's CDR3 is CASSMTQGGELFF. DNA for the CDR3: TGTGCCAGCAGTATGACCCAGGGGGGGGAGCTGTTTTTT.

V gene TRBV11-2 combines with J gene TRBJ1-5; possibly TRBD1 for D (5 bases). The CDR3 contains 15 residues. Germline V CDR1 and CDR2: SGHAT, FQNNGV. Trimming cost V 5 bases and J 4 bases, with 15 bases left between them. The DNA for the CDR3 is TGTGCCAGCAGCCCGCCAGGGACGGCGAATCAGCCCCAGCATTTT. It codes for CASSPPGTANQPQHF.

The chain joins TRBV5-6 to TRBJ2-5; D not certain. V lost 2 bases and J 5 bases, leaving 4 bases between the germline ends. CDR1 and CDR2 from the germline V gene are SGHDT and YYEEEE. This CDR3 spans 11 amino acids. The CDR3 loop is CASSLKETQYF. As DNA, the CDR3 is TGTGCCAGCAGCTTAAAGGAGACCCAGTACTTC.

This clone was found once. The chain employs TRBV27 and TRBJ1-2; D not certain. The CDR3 has 15 amino acids. CDR1 is MNHEY, CDR2 SMNVEV, per germline (reference sequence). V dropped 4 bases and J dropped 0 bases, with 12 bases sitting between them. CDR3: CASSWSSGANYGYTF. The DNA for the CDR3 is TGTGCCAGCAGTTGGTCCTCAGGAGCTAACTATGGCTACACCTTC.

The chain recombines TRBV7-9 with TRBJ2-5; D might be TRBD2 (6 bases). The CDR3 totals 17 residues. V was shortened by 2 bases and J by 1 base, with 17 bases between the two germline ends. Germline values: CDR1 SEHNR, CDR2 FQNEAQ (reference sequence). The CDR3 region has the DNA TGTGCCAGCAGCTTACGGGGAGGAGTAGGGCCCCAAGAGACCCAGTACTTC. The encoded protein is CASSLRGGVGPQETQYF.

This clone appeared a single time. The chain employs TRBV5-1 and TRBJ2-3; 10 nucleotides align to TRBD2. The germline V gene encodes CDR1 SGHRS and CDR2 YFSETQ. This CDR3 contains 16 residues. The V and J ends lost 4 bases and 0 bases, in that order; junction bases with no gene match: 5. The CDR3 reads CASSVGLADSTDTQYF. CDR3 DNA: TGCGCCAGCAGCGTAGGACTAGCGGACAGCACAGATACGCAGTATTTT. Filled out from reference TRBV5-1 and TRBJ2-3, the complete variable domain reads KAGVTQTPRYLIKTRGQQVTLSCSPISGHRSVSWYQQTPGQGLQFLFEYFSETQRNKGNFPGRFSGRQFSNSRSEMNVSTLELGDSALYLCASSVGLADSTDTQYFGPGTRLTVL.

The chain combines TRBV6-5 with TRBJ1-2, with 8 positions matching TRBD1. This CDR3 has 14 amino acids. The germline gives CDR1 MNHEY, CDR2 SVGAGI. Unmatched junction bases numbered 5, after V lost 6 bases and J lost 2 bases. The CDR3 sequence is CASSRTGLNYGYTF. Written as DNA, the CDR3 is TGTGCCAGCAGCAGGACAGGGTTGAACTATGGCTACACCTTC.

The chain has TRBV5-4 and TRBJ1-1; a possible D gene is TRBD1 (6 bases). Trimming cost V 5 bases and J 5 bases, with 19 bases left between them. The V gene's germline CDR1 is SGHNT and CDR2 YYREEE (reference sequence). This CDR3 region has 15 residues. CDR3 residues: CASSVARGSGTEAFF. The CDR3 coding sequence is TGTGCCAGCAGTGTGGCAAGGGGGAGTGGGACTGAAGCTTTCTTT.

The CDR3 DNA reads as TGTGCCAGCAGACTTAGCTCCTACGAGCAGTACTTC. This sequence encodes CASRLSSYEQYF. The J gene is TRBJ2-7, the V gene TRBV2; D not resolved. From germline, CDR1 is SNHLY and CDR2 FYNNEI. The CDR3 length is 12 residues. Between the trimmed V and J ends, which lost 6 bases and 0 bases, there was a span of 6 bases.